This T cell receptor beta chain was sequenced for a study of shared clonotypes between healthy human individuals. Study-wide points: The study drew on few donors, limiting represented genetic and exposure-history diversity. Sorted-subset sequencing, rarefaction showed, was incomplete despite large depth.

Germline assignment: CDR1 LNHDA and CDR2 SQIVND (reference sequence). CDR3 length: 15 amino acids. Between the trimmed V and J ends, which lost 3 bases and 3 bases, there was a span of 12 bases. Here immunoSEQ multiplex PCR was the method, and the copy in TCRdb shows in-frame clones only, minus some. The sample holds around 2,000,000 clones, about 95% seen once. As to this clone: Its target is not known.

The naive CD8 subset, CD45RO-negative cells positively selected for CCR7, excluded terminally differentiated effector memory CD45RA+ cells. The chain uses TRBV19 and TRBJ1-5, with D unresolved. This receptor was identified in a young man in good health. Sequenced material: naive CD8+ T cells sorted from blood. CDR3 protein: CASSMNSLINQPQHF. CDR3 nucleotides: TGTGCCAGTAGTATGAACAGTCTGATCAATCAGCCCCAGCATTTT.